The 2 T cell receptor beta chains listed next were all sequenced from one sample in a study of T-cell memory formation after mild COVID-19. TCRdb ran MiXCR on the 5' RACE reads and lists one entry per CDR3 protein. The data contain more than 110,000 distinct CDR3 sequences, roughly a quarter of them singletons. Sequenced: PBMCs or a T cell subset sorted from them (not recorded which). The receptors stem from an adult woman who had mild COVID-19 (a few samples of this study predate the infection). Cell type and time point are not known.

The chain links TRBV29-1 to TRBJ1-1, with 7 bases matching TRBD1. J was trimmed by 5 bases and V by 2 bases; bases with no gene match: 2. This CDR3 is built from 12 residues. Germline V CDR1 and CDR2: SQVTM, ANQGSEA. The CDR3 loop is CSVESGQTEAFF. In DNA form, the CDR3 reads TGCAGCGTTGAATCGGGACAGACTGAAGCTTTCTTT.

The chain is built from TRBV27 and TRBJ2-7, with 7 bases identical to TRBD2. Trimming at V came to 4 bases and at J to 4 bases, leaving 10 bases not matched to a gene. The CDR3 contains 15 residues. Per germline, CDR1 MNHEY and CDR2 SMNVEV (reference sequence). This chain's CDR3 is CASSSREAHPYEQYF. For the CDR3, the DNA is TGTGCCAGCAGTTCCCGGGAGGCCCACCCTTACGAGCAGTACTTC.